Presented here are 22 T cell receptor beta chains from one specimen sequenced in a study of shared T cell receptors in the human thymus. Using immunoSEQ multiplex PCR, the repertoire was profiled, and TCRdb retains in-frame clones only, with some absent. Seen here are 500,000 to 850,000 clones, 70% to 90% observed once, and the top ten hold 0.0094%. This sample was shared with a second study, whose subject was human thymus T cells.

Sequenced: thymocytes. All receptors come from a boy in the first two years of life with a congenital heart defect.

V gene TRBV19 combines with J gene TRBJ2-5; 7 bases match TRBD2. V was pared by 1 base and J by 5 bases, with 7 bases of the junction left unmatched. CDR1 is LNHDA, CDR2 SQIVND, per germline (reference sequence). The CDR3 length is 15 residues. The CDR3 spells CASSIGGRGSETQYF. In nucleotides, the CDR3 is TGTGCCAGTAGTATAGGTGGGAGGGGATCGGAGACCCAGTACTTC.

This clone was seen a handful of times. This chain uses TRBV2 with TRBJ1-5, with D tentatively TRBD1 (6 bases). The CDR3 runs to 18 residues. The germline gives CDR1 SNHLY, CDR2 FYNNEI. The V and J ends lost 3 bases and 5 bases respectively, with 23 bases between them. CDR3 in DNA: TGTGCCAGCAGTGATCGGAGCTCAAACAGGGATCGGGATCAGCCCCAGCATTTT. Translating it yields CASSDRSSNRDRDQPQHF.

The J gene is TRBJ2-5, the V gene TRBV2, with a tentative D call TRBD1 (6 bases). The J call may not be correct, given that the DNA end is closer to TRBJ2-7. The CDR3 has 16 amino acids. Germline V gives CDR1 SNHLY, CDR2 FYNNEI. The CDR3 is CASSDLWDNDEYEQYF. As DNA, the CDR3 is TGTGCCAGCAGTGATCTTTGGGACAATGATGAATACGAGCAGTACTTC.

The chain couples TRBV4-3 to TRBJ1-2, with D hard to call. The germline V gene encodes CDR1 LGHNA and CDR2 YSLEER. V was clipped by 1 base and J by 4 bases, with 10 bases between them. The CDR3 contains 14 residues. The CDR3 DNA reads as TGCGCCAGCAGCCAAGTGTTACTGCCCTATGGCTACACCTTC. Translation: CASSQVLLPYGYTF.

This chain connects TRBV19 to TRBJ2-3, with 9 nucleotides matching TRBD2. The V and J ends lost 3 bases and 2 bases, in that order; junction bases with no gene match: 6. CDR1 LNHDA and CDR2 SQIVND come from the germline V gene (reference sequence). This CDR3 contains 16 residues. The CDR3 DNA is TGTGCCAGTAGTATTGGGGCGGGAGGGCCCACAGATACGCAGTATTTT. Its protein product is CASSIGAGGPTDTQYF.

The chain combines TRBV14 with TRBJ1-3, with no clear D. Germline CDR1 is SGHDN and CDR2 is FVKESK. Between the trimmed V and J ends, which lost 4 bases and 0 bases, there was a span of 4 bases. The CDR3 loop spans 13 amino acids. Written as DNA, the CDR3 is TGTGCCAGCAGCCTCATCTCTGGAAACACCATATATTTT. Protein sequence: CASSLISGNTIYF.

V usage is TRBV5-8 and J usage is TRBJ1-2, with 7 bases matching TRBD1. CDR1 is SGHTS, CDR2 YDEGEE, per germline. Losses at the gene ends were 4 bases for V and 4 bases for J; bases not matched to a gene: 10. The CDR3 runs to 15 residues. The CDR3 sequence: CASSIKQGSSYGYTF. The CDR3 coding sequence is TGTGCCAGCAGCATTAAACAGGGGTCGAGCTATGGCTACACCTTC.

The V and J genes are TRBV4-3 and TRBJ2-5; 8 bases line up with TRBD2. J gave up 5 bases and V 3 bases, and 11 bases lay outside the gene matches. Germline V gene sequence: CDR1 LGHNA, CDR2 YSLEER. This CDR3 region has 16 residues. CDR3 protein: CASSHGKRGGLETQYF. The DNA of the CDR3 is TGCGCCAGCAGCCACGGAAAACGGGGGGGCTTGGAGACCCAGTACTTC.

CDR3 amino acids: CASSLTGALSYGYTF. The CDR3 DNA follows: TGTGCCAGCAGCCTGACAGGGGCGCTATCCTATGGCTACACCTTC. The rearrangement uses TRBV28 and TRBJ1-2; 8 nucleotides align to TRBD1. In germline, CDR1 is MDHEN, CDR2 SYDVKM. With V trimmed by 6 bases and J by 4 bases, 10 bases remained unmatched. The CDR3 has 15 residues.

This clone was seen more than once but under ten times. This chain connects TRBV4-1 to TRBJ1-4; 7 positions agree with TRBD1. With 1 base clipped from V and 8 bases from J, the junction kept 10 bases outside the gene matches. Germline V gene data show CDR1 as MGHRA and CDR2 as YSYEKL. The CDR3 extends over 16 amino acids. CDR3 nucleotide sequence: TGCGCCAGCAGCCAAGTTGCGGGGACAGCAAGAGAAAAACTGTTTTTT. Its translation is CASSQVAGTAREKLFF.

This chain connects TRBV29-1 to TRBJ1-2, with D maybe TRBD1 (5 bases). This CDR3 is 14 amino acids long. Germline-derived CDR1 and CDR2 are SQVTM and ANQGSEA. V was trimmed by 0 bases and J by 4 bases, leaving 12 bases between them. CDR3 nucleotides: TGCAGCGTTGAAGATTTTTTGACAGTCTATGGCTACACCTTC. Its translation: CSVEDFLTVYGYTF.

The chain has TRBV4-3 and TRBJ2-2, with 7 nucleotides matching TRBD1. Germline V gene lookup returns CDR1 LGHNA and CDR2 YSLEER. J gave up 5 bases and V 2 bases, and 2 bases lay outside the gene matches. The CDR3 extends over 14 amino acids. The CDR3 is CASSQRDRTGELFF. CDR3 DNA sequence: TGCGCCAGCAGCCAAAGGGACAGAACCGGGGAGCTGTTTTTT.

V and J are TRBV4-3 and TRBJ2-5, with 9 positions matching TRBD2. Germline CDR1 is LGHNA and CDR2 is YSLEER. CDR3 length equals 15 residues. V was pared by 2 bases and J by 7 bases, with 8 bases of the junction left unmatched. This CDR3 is CASSQRASGIRTQYF. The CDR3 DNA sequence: TGCGCCAGCAGCCAAAGGGCTAGCGGGATTAGGACCCAGTACTTC.

The CDR3 sequence is CASRNRGSHEQYF. As DNA, the CDR3 is TGTGCCAGCAGAAACAGGGGATCCCACGAGCAGTACTTC. This sequence joins TRBV28 and TRBJ2-7; 7 bases fit TRBD1. Germline loops: CDR1 MDHEN, CDR2 SYDVKM. Losses at the gene ends were 6 bases for V and 5 bases for J; bases not matched to a gene: 7. The CDR3 extends over 13 amino acids.

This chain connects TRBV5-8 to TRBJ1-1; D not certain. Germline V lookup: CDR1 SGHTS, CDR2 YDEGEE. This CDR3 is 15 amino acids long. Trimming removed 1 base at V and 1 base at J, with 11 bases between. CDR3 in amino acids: CASSLLSSGNTEAFF. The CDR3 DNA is TGTGCCAGCAGCTTGTTGTCTTCGGGGAACACTGAAGCTTTCTTT.

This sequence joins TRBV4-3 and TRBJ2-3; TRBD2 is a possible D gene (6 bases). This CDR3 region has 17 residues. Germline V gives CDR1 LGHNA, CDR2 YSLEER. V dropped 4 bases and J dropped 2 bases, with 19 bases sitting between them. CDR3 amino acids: CASSRVRGREYTDTQYF. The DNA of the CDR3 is TGCGCCAGCAGCCGGGTGCGGGGCAGGGAATACACAGATACGCAGTATTTT.

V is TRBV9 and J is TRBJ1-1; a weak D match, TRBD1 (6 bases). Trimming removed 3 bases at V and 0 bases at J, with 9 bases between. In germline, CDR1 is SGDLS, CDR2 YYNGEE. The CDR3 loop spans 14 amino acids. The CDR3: CASSEDSMNTEAFF. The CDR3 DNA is TGTGCCAGCAGCGAGGACAGCATGAACACTGAAGCTTTCTTT. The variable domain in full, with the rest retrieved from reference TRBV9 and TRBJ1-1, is DSGVTQTPKHLITATGQRVTLRCSPRSGDLSVYWYQQSLDQGLQFLIQYYNGEERAKGNILERFSAQQFPDLHSELNLSSLELGDSALYFCASSEDSMNTEAFFGQGTRLTVV.

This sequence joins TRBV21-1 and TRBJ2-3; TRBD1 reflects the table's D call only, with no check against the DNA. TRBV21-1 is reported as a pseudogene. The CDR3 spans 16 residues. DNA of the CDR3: TGTGCCAGCAGCAAGCAAGACAGGGTCGTAACAGATACGCAGTATTTT. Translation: CASSKQDRVVTDTQYF.

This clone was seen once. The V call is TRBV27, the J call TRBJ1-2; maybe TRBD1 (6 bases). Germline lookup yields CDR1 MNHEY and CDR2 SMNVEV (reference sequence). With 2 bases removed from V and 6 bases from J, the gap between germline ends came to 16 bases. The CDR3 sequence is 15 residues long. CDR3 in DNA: TGTGCCAGCAGTTTAAGAGGGACACGCAGGGATGGCTACACCTTC. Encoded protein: CASSLRGTRRDGYTF.

CDR3 bases: TGCGCCAGCAGCTTACACAGGGGGGTTGCAGACACAGATACGCAGTATTTT. It translates to CASSLHRGVADTDTQYF. This sequence joins TRBV5-1 and TRBJ2-3; 8 bases fit TRBD1. The CDR3 has 17 amino acids. The V and J ends lost 2 bases and 2 bases, in that order; junction bases with no gene match: 10. Germline V gives CDR1 SGHRS, CDR2 YFSETQ. The full variable domain, rest sourced from reference TRBV5-1 and TRBJ2-3, is KAGVTQTPRYLIKTRGQQVTLSCSPISGHRSVSWYQQTPGQGLQFLFEYFSETQRNKGNFPGRFSGRQFSNSRSEMNVSTLELGDSALYLCASSLHRGVADTDTQYFGPGTRLTVL.

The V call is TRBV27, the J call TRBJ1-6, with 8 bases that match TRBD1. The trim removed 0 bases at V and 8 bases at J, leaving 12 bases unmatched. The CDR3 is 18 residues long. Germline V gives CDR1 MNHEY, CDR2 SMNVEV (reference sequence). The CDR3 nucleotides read TGTGCCAGCAGTTTATCAGTGGGACGGACAGGGTGGGATTCACCCCTCCACTTT. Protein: CASSLSVGRTGWDSPLHF.

In DNA, the CDR3 is TGTGCCAGCAGCTCGCTCGACAGGGGTGGTGAAAAACTGTTTTTT. This encodes CASSSLDRGGEKLFF. The V and J genes are TRBV7-8 and TRBJ1-4, with 8 bases aligning to TRBD1. The CDR3 runs 15 residues. The germline V gene encodes CDR1 SGHVS and CDR2 FQNEAQ. J gave up 7 bases and V 4 bases, and 8 bases lay outside the gene matches. Based on the CDR3 plus reference TRBV7-8 and TRBJ1-4, the full variable domain is GAGVSQSPRYKVAKRGQDVALRCDPISGHVSLFWYQQALGQGPEFLTYFQNEAQLDKSGLPSDRFFAERPEGSVSTLKIQRTQQEDSAVYLCASSSLDRGGEKLFFGSGTQLSVL.